Following are 22 T cell receptor beta chains from one sample sequenced in a study of breast tumors, draining lymph nodes, adjacent tissues (dated by TCRdb to between 2015 and 2016). Library prep was done by multiplex PCR. Sequencer: Illumina HiSeq 2000. TCRdb ran its own pipeline on the public reads, namely fastp trimming at Q25 and MiXCR clone calling, and kept in-frame beta chains. One record per CDR3 amino acid sequence lists the most common genes and DNA. The sample has around 150,000 distinct CDR3 sequences on record, about 31% of them singletons. Around 2.5% of the sample is in the top ten clones. Lymph node samples were obtained from the axillary draining lymph nodes of breast cancer patients. Input material: axillary lymph node tissue. These receptors all come from a female donor with breast cancer. Some clones in this sample may be carry-over from other donors' samples.

The gene calls are TRBV5-1 and TRBJ2-1; 9 positions match TRBD1. CDR1 and CDR2 (germline): SGHRS, YFSETQ. The CDR3 spans 16 residues. With V trimmed by 0 bases and J by 5 bases, 6 bases remained unmatched. CDR3 bases: TGCGCCAGCAGCTTGGAGGGACAGGGTGGGCACAATGAGCAGTTCTTC. Protein sequence: CASSLEGQGGHNEQFF.

To note about this clonotype: This may arise from a read error, as a much more abundant clone is one base away. The chain recombines TRBV6-5 with TRBJ2-6, with 7 bases lining up with TRBD1. CDR1 and CDR2 from the germline V gene are MNHEY and SVGAGI. V lost 0 bases and J lost 4; bases outside the gene matches: 9. The CDR3 is 18 residues long. CDR3: CASSYSTGIVPGANVLTF. The CDR3 DNA follows: TGTGCCAGCAGTTACTCGACAGGGATCGTTCCCGGGGCCAACGTCCTGACTTTC.

V gene TRBV5-1 combines with J gene TRBJ1-1; D unclear. The V gene's germline CDR1 is SGHRS and CDR2 YFSETQ. V shed 2 bases and J shed 5 bases, with 13 bases lying between them. This CDR3 has 14 amino acids. The CDR3 coding sequence is TGCGCCAGCAGCTTAAAGACCCTGGGAACTGAAGCTTTCTTT. Translating gives CASSLKTLGTEAFF.

This clonotype was seen repeatedly, ten times or more. CDR3 region: CASSLRAGQPQHF. CDR3 nucleotide sequence: TGTGCCAGCAGCTTAAGGGCCGGGCAGCCCCAGCATTTT. The chain couples TRBV7-3 to TRBJ1-5, with no clear D. Trimming took 1 base from V and 7 from J, leaving 8 bases between them. CDR1 is SGHTA, CDR2 FQGTGA, per germline. There are 13 residues in the CDR3.

The rearrangement links TRBV19 to TRBJ2-3; no reliable D call. CDR1 is LNHDA and CDR2 is SQIVND in the germline V gene (reference sequence). The CDR3 spans 15 residues. Trimming took off 4 bases at V and 6 bases at J, with 17 bases between the two ends. CDR3 residues: CASSKVDSVGDTQYF. In DNA, the CDR3 is TGTGCCAGTAGTAAGGTCGATTCAGTTGGGGATACGCAGTATTTT.

This clonotype was found many times. The chain carries TRBV5-6 and TRBJ1-2, with TRBD1 as a possible D gene (6 bases). V was clipped by 0 bases and J by 4 bases, with 10 bases between them. CDR3 length: 14 residues. CDR1 and CDR2 (germline): SGHDT, YYEEEE. The CDR3 DNA is TGTGCCAGCAGCTTGGGACAGGATCGCTATGGCTACACCTTC. This encodes CASSLGQDRYGYTF.

As to this clonotype: It may be a read error: a sequence one base away is much more abundant. The CDR3, as DNA: TGTGCCAGCAGTGAAGTTGTACTTGTGGCAGCCTATGGCTCCACCTTC. Residues: CASSEVVLVAAYGSTF. The chain has TRBV6-1 and TRBJ1-2; D is unclear. The CDR3 has 16 residues. CDR1 is MNHNS, CDR2 SASEGT, per germline.

This clonotype was seen repeatedly, ten times or more. J is TRBJ1-6 and V is TRBV6-6, with D hard to call. Germline V CDR1 and CDR2: MNHNY, SVGAGI (reference sequence). The CDR3 runs 13 residues. V was shortened by 4 bases and J by 10 bases, with 11 bases between the two germline ends. The CDR3 nucleotides are TGTGCCAGCAGTTCCCCGAGTGACTCACCCCTCCACTTT. It yields the protein CASSSPSDSPLHF.

V usage is TRBV6-6 and J usage is TRBJ2-7; possible D gene TRBD1, 6 bases. Germline-derived CDR1 and CDR2 are MNHNY and SVGAGI (reference sequence). V lost 5 bases and J 5 bases, leaving 13 bases between the germline ends. This CDR3 has 13 amino acids. The chain's CDR3 is CASSVSGADEQYF. As DNA, the CDR3 is TGTGCCAGCAGTGTATCAGGGGCCGACGAGCAGTACTTC.

This clonotype was seen many times. The chain has TRBV6-2 or TRBV6-3 and TRBJ2-7; TRBD2 matches at 12 bases. Trimming cost V 5 bases and J 5 bases; bases outside gene matches: 4. CDR3 size: 14 residues. The V gene's germline CDR1 is MNHEY and CDR2 SVGEGT. The chain's CDR3 is CASSALAGGHEQYV. For the CDR3, the DNA is TGTGCCAGCAGTGCACTAGCGGGGGGCCACGAGCAGTACGTC.

With regard to this clonotype: A read error may account for a junction end that differs from germline. This rearrangement joins TRBV7-8 to TRBJ2-3, with a tentative D call TRBD1 (6 bases). The germline CDR1 and CDR2 sequences are SGHVS and FQNEAQ. The CDR3 consists of 15 residues. CDR3 DNA: TGTGCCAGCAGCTTATCTGGGGGCATGTTAGATACGCAGTCTTTT. Its translation is CASSLSGGMLDTQSF.

This clonotype was counted many times. The chain combines TRBV15 with TRBJ2-5, with D perhaps given as TRBD1 or TRBD2 (5 bases each). Germline assignment: CDR1 LNHNV and CDR2 YYDKDF (reference sequence). The length of the CDR3 is 15 residues. The V and J ends lost 9 bases and 1 base respectively, with 18 bases between them. The CDR3 protein is CATEGLALFQETQYF. In DNA form, the CDR3 reads TGTGCCACTGAGGGGTTAGCCCTCTTCCAAGAGACCCAGTACTTC.

The chain has TRBV25-1 and TRBJ2-5, with 14 bases that match TRBD2. This CDR3 comprises 17 residues. The germline V gene encodes CDR1 MGHDK and CDR2 SYGVNS. Trimming cost V 6 bases and J 2 bases; bases outside gene matches: 8. CDR3 loop: CASSGTSGGVWQETQYF. The DNA for the CDR3 is TGTGCCAGCAGCGGGACTAGCGGGGGAGTGTGGCAAGAGACCCAGTACTTC.

This clonotype was seen many times. The chain couples TRBV5-1 to TRBJ2-5, with D possibly being TRBD2 (6 bases). Trimming pared 3 bases from V and 4 bases from J, leaving 13 bases between. CDR3 length: 14 residues. Germline loops: CDR1 SGHRS, CDR2 YFSETQ. In DNA form, the CDR3 reads TGCGCCAGCAGCTCCAGCGGACTAATAGAGACCCAGTACTTC. This codes for CASSSSGLIETQYF.

This clonotype was picked up many times. As DNA, the CDR3 is TGTGCCAGCAGTTACTCCGGACAGGGAAGTCATTCACCCCTCCACTTT. This codes for CASSYSGQGSHSPLHF. The chain links TRBV6-5 to TRBJ1-6; 8 nucleotides align to TRBD1. This CDR3 contains 16 residues. CDR1 MNHEY and CDR2 SVGAGI come from the germline V gene. Trimming removed 0 bases from V and 8 bases from J; junction bases left unmatched: 6.

The chain couples TRBV6-4 to TRBJ2-7, with no clear D. The V gene's germline CDR1 is MRHNA and CDR2 SNTAGT. Trimming took off 11 bases at V and 3 bases at J, with 14 bases between the two ends. The CDR3 totals 12 residues. CDR3 coding DNA: TGTGCCGAGGCCCACGATAGCTACGAGCAGTACTTC. As protein: CAEAHDSYEQYF.

This clonotype has a count of ten or more. V gene TRBV7-9 combines with J gene TRBJ2-7, with 9 bases identical to TRBD1. This CDR3 has 13 residues. Trimming at V came to 5 bases and at J to 5 bases, leaving 4 bases not matched to a gene. Per the germline V gene, CDR1 is SEHNR and CDR2 is FQNEAQ (reference sequence). In DNA, the CDR3 is TGTGCCAGCAGCCAGGGACAGGGACACGAGCAGTACGTC. It codes for CASSQGQGHEQYV.

This clonotype appeared a few times. A much larger clone is a single base away; this may be a read error. The rearrangement uses TRBV7-9 and TRBJ1-4, with D possibly TRBD1 on 6 matching bases. V was clipped by 5 bases and J by 2 bases, with 12 bases between them. This CDR3 comprises 15 residues. The germline V gene encodes CDR1 SEHNR and CDR2 FQNEAQ (reference sequence). The CDR3 sequence is CASSPQRGTNEKLFF. CDR3 bases: TGTGCCAGCAGCCCACAGAGGGGGACTAATGAAAAACTGTTTTTT.

This clonotype has a count of ten or more. V is TRBV28 and J is TRBJ2-7; D perhaps matches TRBD2 (7 bases). From germline, CDR1 is MDHEN and CDR2 SYDVKM. This CDR3 contains 14 residues. The ends were cut back, 3 bases at V and 2 bases at J, with 11 bases in the middle. The CDR3 here is CASSLGGAAYEQYF. CDR3 nucleotides: TGTGCCAGCAGTTTGGGGGGGGCGGCCTACGAGCAGTACTTC.

For the CDR3, the DNA is TGTGCCAGCAGTCGTTATTCCGGAACAGGGCTGTCCTCTGGGGCCAACGTCCTGACTTTC. It yields the protein CASSRYSGTGLSSGANVLTF. The V gene is TRBV2, the J gene TRBJ2-6, with D maybe TRBD1 (6 bases). Germline V gene data show CDR1 as SNHLY and CDR2 as FYNNEI. The CDR3 spans 20 residues. The V and J ends lost 5 bases and 0 bases respectively, with 23 bases between them.

CDR3: CASSSGPATGGYGYTF. The DNA of the CDR3 is TGTGCCAGCAGTTCGGGACCGGCGACAGGAGGCTATGGCTACACCTTC. The chain links TRBV2 to TRBJ1-2; TRBD1 is a possible D gene (6 bases). The germline V gene encodes CDR1 SNHLY and CDR2 FYNNEI. V was clipped by 5 bases and J by 4 bases, with 20 bases between them. The CDR3 has 16 amino acids.

Notes on this clonotype: A read error may explain this, as a much larger clone is one base away. The rearrangement links TRBV27 to TRBJ2-7; unclear D gene. The CDR3 sequence is 15 residues long. CDR1 is MNHEY and CDR2 is SMNVEV in the germline V gene (reference sequence). The CDR3 here is CACSFDRPGLYEQYF. CDR3 nucleotides: TGTGCCTGCAGTTTTGATCGGCCTGGTCTCTACGAGCAGTACTTC.